This T cell receptor beta chain was observed in a study of shared clonotypes between healthy human individuals. Of note for this clone: Its specificity is unknown.

Trimming at V came to 6 bases and at J to 9 bases, leaving 11 bases not matched to a gene. Germline V lookup: CDR1 SNHLY, CDR2 FYNNEI. The CDR3 is 14 amino acids. Study conclusions and caveats: Richness estimates generally favored naive over memory subsets.

Profiled with immunoSEQ multiplex PCR; TCRdb holds only in-frame clones, not every one. The repertoire consists of over a million clones, with approximately 70% occurring once and the leading ten covering roughly 1.5%. The TCR originated in a man aged 18-30 years in good health. Sequenced sample: memory CD4+ T cells sorted from blood. The subset denotes: CD45RA-negative fraction. The genes are TRBV2 and TRBJ2-5; 9 nucleotides line up with TRBD2. CDR3 sequence reads: CASRGGLALLAQYF. The CDR3 region has the DNA TGTGCCAGCAGGGGCGGACTAGCGTTATTGGCCCAGTACTTC.